A single sample gave rise to the 21 T cell receptor beta chains below, sequenced in a study of blood T cells in healthy people across ages. A second 7 to 11 cycle PCR used barcoded and J-beta primers. TCRdb fed the 5' RACE reads into MiXCR, producing one record per CDR3 protein. The table includes about a million distinct CDR3 sequences, approximately 49% detected once. The sequenced sample consisted of blood. These receptors came from a man aged 25 to 40 in good health.

The V and J genes are TRBV20-1 and TRBJ2-7; D perhaps matches TRBD1 (7 bases). V was clipped by 3 bases and J by 3 bases, with 15 bases between them. Germline loops: CDR1 DFQATT, CDR2 SNEGSKA (reference sequence). This CDR3 is built from 14 residues. The CDR3: CSAREGATDYEQYF. CDR3 in DNA: TGCAGTGCTAGGGAGGGGGCAACGGACTACGAGCAGTACTTC.

This clonotype turned up a few times. CDR3 sequence: CASSLVGGSANTEAFF. The DNA of the CDR3 is TGTGCCAGCAGCTTAGTGGGGGGCTCGGCTAACACTGAAGCTTTCTTT. The chain employs TRBV7-2 and TRBJ1-1, with D perhaps TRBD1 (6 bases). Germline CDR1 reads SGHTA; CDR2 reads FQGNSA. V was clipped by 1 base and J by 2 bases, with 14 bases between them. The CDR3 has 16 amino acids.

CDR3 sequence reads: CASRSMGASYEQYF. For the CDR3, the DNA is TGTGCCAGCAGGTCCATGGGGGCATCCTACGAGCAGTACTTC. This chain joins TRBV28 and TRBJ2-7; tentatively, D is TRBD1 (6 bases). CDR3 length equals 14 residues. The V gene lost 6 bases and the J gene lost 1 base, with 13 bases spanning the gap. Germline CDR1 is MDHEN and CDR2 is SYDVKM. Using reference TRBV28 and TRBJ2-7 for the parts outside the CDR3, the full variable domain is DVKVTQSSRYLVKRTGEKVFLECVQDMDHENMFWYRQDPGLGLRLIYFSYDVKMKEKGDIPEGYSVSREKKERFSLILESASTNQTSMYLCASRSMGASYEQYFGPGTRLTVT.

This clonotype was recorded once. The chain carries TRBV12-3 or TRBV12-4 and TRBJ1-2, with 9 bases identical to TRBD1. J was trimmed by 7 bases and V by 2 bases; bases with no gene match: 5. The CDR3 has 14 amino acids. This CDR3 is CASSLPGQGFGYTF. CDR3 nucleotides: TGTGCCAGCAGTTTACCCGGACAGGGGTTTGGCTACACCTTC.

As to this clonotype: A much larger clone lies a single base off, so this may be a read error. CDR3 bases: TGTACCAGCAGCCAGGATAGCGGGGAGGCCTACAATGAGCAGTTCTTC. Translation: CTSSQDSGEAYNEQFF. This chain joins TRBV4-2 and TRBJ2-1; 8 bases agree with TRBD2. There are 16 residues in the CDR3. Germline loops: CDR1 LGHNA, CDR2 YNFKEQ.

In this sample, this clonotype turned up a few times. This chain connects TRBV4-1 to TRBJ1-4; D gene unclear. The CDR3 consists of 14 residues. Germline V gives CDR1 MGHRA, CDR2 YSYEKL. With 7 bases removed from V and 1 base from J, the gap between germline ends came to 10 bases. This CDR3 reads CASTQPGTNEKLFF. The CDR3 DNA reads as TGCGCCAGCACTCAACCTGGAACTAATGAAAAACTGTTTTTT.

This chain connects TRBV5-1 to TRBJ2-5; TRBD1 agrees at 8 bases. CDR1 SGHRS and CDR2 YFSETQ come from the germline V gene. This CDR3 has 13 residues. V trimming: 6 bases; J trimming: 5 bases; junction bases outside the gene matches: 6. CDR3 sequence reads: CASTRTGYETQYF. The CDR3 bases are TGCGCCAGCACCCGGACAGGGTACGAGACCCAGTACTTC.

This clonotype occurred many times. The CDR3 DNA reads as TGTGCCAGCAGCGCCCGGGGGAACTACAATGAGCAGTTCTTC. It encodes CASSARGNYNEQFF. The chain uses TRBV11-1 and TRBJ2-1; possibly TRBD2 for D (6 bases). Trimming removed 5 bases from V and 3 bases from J, with 11 bases in between. Per the germline V gene, CDR1 is SGHAT and CDR2 is FQDESV (reference sequence). This CDR3 contains 14 residues.

The CDR3 DNA reads as TGTGCCACCAGCAGAGTAGGACAGGGAGGAACAAATGAGCAGTTCTTC. It translates to CATSRVGQGGTNEQFF. The rearrangement uses TRBV15 and TRBJ2-1, with 8 bases matching TRBD1. V lost 1 base and J lost 7; bases outside the gene matches: 9. The germline CDR1 and CDR2 sequences are LNHNV and YYDKDF (reference sequence). The CDR3 length is 16 residues.

The chain joins TRBV5-1 to TRBJ1-5; D perhaps matches TRBD1 (6 bases). Germline loops: CDR1 SGHRS, CDR2 YFSETQ. V lost 0 bases and J lost 0, with 13 bases in between. CDR3 size: 17 residues. The CDR3 region is CASSLGAGAYSNQPQHF. The CDR3 DNA reads as TGCGCCAGCAGCTTGGGCGCAGGGGCCTATAGCAATCAGCCCCAGCATTTT.

The chain recombines TRBV20-1 with TRBJ2-7; D call uncertain. In germline, CDR1 is DFQATT, CDR2 SNEGSKA (reference sequence). The CDR3 loop spans 16 amino acids. Between the trimmed V and J ends, which lost 0 bases and 3 bases, there was a span of 18 bases. The CDR3 reads CSARDWTESVDYEQYF. For the CDR3, the DNA is TGCAGTGCTAGAGATTGGACCGAATCGGTTGACTACGAGCAGTACTTC.

Only one count was recorded for this clonotype. This may be a read error, as it is one base from a much larger clone. The chain is built from TRBV6-1 and TRBJ1-1; D is undetermined. Germline CDR1 is MNHNS and CDR2 is SASEGT. This CDR3 region has 17 residues. The CDR3 spells CAGSETYWRAMNTEAFF. The CDR3 DNA follows: TGTGCCGGCAGTGAAACCTACTGGAGAGCCATGAACACTGAAGCTTTCTTT.

This clonotype was counted a single time. This rearrangement joins TRBV20-1 to TRBJ1-5; TRBD1 might be the D (6 bases). Germline V gene data show CDR1 as DFQATT and CDR2 as SNEGSKA (reference sequence). The CDR3 runs 15 residues. V lost 3 bases to trimming and J lost 10 bases, with 22 bases between them. The CDR3 here is CSASMWVGGDTPQHF. In DNA, the CDR3 is TGCAGTGCTAGTATGTGGGTAGGGGGAGATACACCCCAGCATTTT.

The chain has TRBV6-1 and TRBJ2-4; D is undetermined. The CDR3 is 13 residues long. The V gene's germline CDR1 is MNHNS and CDR2 SASEGT. Deletions cut 6 bases from V and 2 bases from J, with 8 bases between. The CDR3 DNA is TGTGCCAGCAGAATCCCTTCCAAAAACATTCAGTACTTC. This encodes CASRIPSKNIQYF.

This sequence joins TRBV7-9 and TRBJ2-1; possible D gene TRBD1, 6 bases. The CDR3 loop spans 15 amino acids. Trimming left V 6 bases short and J 2 bases short, with 14 bases between. The germline V gene has CDR1 SEHNR and CDR2 FQNEAQ (reference sequence). The CDR3 region has the DNA TGTGCCAGCAGTCCACGACAGGACACCTACAATGAGCAGTTCTTC. It translates to CASSPRQDTYNEQFF. Based on the CDR3 plus reference TRBV7-9 and TRBJ2-1, the full variable domain is DTGVSQNPRHKITKRGQNVTFRCDPISEHNRLYWYRQTLGQGPEFLTYFQNEAQLEKSRLLSDRFSAERPKGSFSTLEIQRTEQGDSAMYLCASSPRQDTYNEQFFGPGTRLTVL.

This chain uses TRBV18 with TRBJ1-5; D possibly corresponds to TRBD1 (5 bases). The CDR3 totals 16 residues. The germline V and J ends were trimmed by 2 bases and 0 bases, with 11 bases remaining between them. From germline, CDR1 is KGHSH and CDR2 LQKENI. The CDR3, as DNA: TGTGCCAGCTCACCAGGGGGGTTCGATAGCAATCAGCCCCAGCATTTT. It specifies CASSPGGFDSNQPQHF.

The gene calls are TRBV4-1 and TRBJ2-4, with 10 positions matching TRBD2. Gene TRBJ2-5 matches the end of the DNA better, so the J call may be wrong. The CDR3 sequence is 16 residues long. Germline CDR1 MGHRA, CDR2 YSYEKL. Here the CDR3 reads CASSHHGTSVSETQYF. CDR3 nucleotides: TGCGCCAGCAGCCACCACGGGACTAGCGTTTCGGAGACCCAGTACTTC.

This sequence joins TRBV28 and TRBJ1-6; D might be TRBD1 (6 bases). The CDR3 runs to 13 residues. V lost 6 bases, J lost 15 bases, and 18 bases lay in between. CDR1 and CDR2 from the germline V gene are MDHEN and SYDVKM. The CDR3 DNA reads as TGTGCCAGCAGAGACAGGACCCGTTCGGGCCTCCACTTT. It is translated as CASRDRTRSGLHF.

This clonotype was counted once. This may come from a read error, since a much larger clone is one base off. The CDR3 loop reads CASSRGPSSTDTQYF. CDR3 bases: TGCGCCAGCAGCCGGGGACCGAGTTCCACAGATACGCAGTATTTT. This rearrangement joins TRBV4-1 to TRBJ2-3; the D gene could be TRBD1 or TRBD2 (5 bases each). The V gene lost 4 bases and the J gene lost 2 bases, with 13 bases spanning the gap. This CDR3 region has 15 residues. Germline V gene lookup returns CDR1 MGHRA and CDR2 YSYEKL.

This sequence joins TRBV28 and TRBJ1-2; no clear D. The CDR3 is made up of 13 amino acids. CDR1 is MDHEN and CDR2 is SYDVKM in the germline V gene. V was clipped by 7 bases and J by 2 bases, with 11 bases between them. CDR3 in amino acids: CASKGRLNYGYTF. The CDR3 coding sequence is TGTGCCAGCAAGGGCAGACTGAACTATGGCTACACCTTC.

This chain links TRBV27 with TRBJ2-1; D is possibly TRBD1 or TRBD2 (6 bases each). The V gene's germline CDR1 is MNHEY and CDR2 SMNVEV (reference sequence). V lost 8 bases, J lost 7 bases, and 12 bases lay in between. This CDR3 has 12 amino acids. This CDR3 reads CASAPGANEQFF. The CDR3 DNA sequence: TGTGCCAGCGCTCCGGGGGCAAATGAGCAGTTCTTC.